The source of this T cell receptor (beta chain) is a study of cytomegalovirus exposure and HLA in healthy donors. Primers: 60 Vbeta forward and 13 Jbeta reverse. TCRdb's table, derived via immunoSEQ multiplex PCR, lists solely in-frame clones and lacks some. The sample contains 200,000 to 250,000 clones, approximately 83% of which appear only once. This clone was seen more than once but under ten times. V was clipped by 6 bases and J by 8 bases; unmatched bases: 9. This CDR3 is 14 amino acids long. Germline V lookup: CDR1 MNHEY, CDR2 SVGAGI. Sequenced material: PBMCs. This rearrangement joins TRBV6-5 to TRBJ1-2, with 10 bases matching TRBD1. The TCR originated in a boy aged 2 to 10 in good health and CMV-seronegative. The CDR3 nucleotides read TGTGCCAGCAGAGTGACAGGGGGCGCTGAGGGCTACACCTTC. It is translated as CASRVTGGAEGYTF.